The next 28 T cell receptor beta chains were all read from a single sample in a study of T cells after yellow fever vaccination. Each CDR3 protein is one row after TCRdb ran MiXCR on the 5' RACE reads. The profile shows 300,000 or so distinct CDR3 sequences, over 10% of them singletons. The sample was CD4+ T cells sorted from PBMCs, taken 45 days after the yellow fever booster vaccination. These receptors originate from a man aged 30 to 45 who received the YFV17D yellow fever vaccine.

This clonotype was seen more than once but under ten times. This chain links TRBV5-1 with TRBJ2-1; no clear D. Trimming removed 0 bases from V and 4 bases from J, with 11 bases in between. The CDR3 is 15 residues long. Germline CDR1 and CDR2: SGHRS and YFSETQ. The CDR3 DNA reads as TGCGCCAGCAGCTTGGCCGTGGCAGGTTACAATGAGCAGTTCTTC. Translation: CASSLAVAGYNEQFF.

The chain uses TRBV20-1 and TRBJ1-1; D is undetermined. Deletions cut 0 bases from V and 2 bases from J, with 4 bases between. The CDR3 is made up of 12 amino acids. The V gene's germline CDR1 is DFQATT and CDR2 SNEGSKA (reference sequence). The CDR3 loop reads CSARDPNTEAFF. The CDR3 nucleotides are TGCAGTGCTAGAGACCCTAACACTGAAGCTTTCTTT.

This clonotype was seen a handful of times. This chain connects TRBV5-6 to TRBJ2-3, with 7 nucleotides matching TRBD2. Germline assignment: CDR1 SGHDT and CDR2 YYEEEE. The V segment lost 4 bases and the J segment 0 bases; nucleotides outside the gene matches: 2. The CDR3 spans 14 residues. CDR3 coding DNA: TGTGCCAGCAGCGATAGCGGGAGCACAGATACGCAGTATTTT. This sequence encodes CASSDSGSTDTQYF.

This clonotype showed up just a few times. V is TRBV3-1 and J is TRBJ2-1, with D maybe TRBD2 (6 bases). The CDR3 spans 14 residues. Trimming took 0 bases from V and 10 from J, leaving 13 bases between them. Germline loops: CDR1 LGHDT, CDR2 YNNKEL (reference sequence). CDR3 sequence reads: CASSQEYGGKEQFF. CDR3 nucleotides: TGTGCCAGCAGCCAAGAGTATGGCGGGAAGGAGCAGTTCTTC.

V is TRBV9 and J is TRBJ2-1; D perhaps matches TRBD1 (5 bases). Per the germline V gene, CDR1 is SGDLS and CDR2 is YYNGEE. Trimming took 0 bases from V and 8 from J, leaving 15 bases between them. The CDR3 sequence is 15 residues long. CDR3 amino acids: CASSVALQGRHEQFF. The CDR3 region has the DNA TGTGCCAGCAGCGTAGCTCTCCAGGGTAGGCATGAGCAGTTCTTC. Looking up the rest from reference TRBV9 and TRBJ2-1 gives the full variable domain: DSGVTQTPKHLITATGQRVTLRCSPRSGDLSVYWYQQSLDQGLQFLIQYYNGEERAKGNILERFSAQQFPDLHSELNLSSLELGDSALYFCASSVALQGRHEQFFGPGTRLTVL.

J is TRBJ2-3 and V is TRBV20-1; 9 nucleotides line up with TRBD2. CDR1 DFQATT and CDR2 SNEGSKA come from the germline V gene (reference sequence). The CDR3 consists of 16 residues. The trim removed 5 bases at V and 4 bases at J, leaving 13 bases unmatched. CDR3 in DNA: TGCAGTGCTCCGACCAGACTAGCGGATTCCGCAGATACGCAGTATTTT. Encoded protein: CSAPTRLADSADTQYF.

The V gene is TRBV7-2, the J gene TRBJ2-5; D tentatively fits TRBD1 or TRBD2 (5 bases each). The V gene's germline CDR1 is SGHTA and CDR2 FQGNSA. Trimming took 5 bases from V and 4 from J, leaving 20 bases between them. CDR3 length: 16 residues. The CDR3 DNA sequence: TGTGCCAGCAGCCCGCCTTTAAGCAGGGCGGGAGAGACCCAGTACTTC. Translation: CASSPPLSRAGETQYF. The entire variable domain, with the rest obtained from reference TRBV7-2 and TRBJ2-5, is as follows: GAGVSQSPSNKVTEKGKDVELRCDPISGHTALYWYRQSLGQGLEFLIYFQGNSAPDKSGLPSDRFSAERTGGSVSTLTIQRTQQEDSAVYLCASSPPLSRAGETQYFGPGTRLLVL.

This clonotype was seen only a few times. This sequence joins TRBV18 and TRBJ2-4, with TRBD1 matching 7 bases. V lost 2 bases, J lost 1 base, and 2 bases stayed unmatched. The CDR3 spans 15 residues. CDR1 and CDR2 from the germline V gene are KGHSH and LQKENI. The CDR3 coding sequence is TGTGCCAGCTCACCATCGGGACAGGCCAAAAACATTCAGTACTTC. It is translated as CASSPSGQAKNIQYF.

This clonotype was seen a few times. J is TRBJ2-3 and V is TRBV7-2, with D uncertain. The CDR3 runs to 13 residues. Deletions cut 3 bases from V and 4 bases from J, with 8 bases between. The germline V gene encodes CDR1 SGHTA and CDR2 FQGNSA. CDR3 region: CASSFRSADTQYF. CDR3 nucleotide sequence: TGTGCCAGCAGCTTTAGATCGGCAGATACGCAGTATTTT. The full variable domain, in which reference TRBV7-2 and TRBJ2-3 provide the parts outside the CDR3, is GAGVSQSPSNKVTEKGKDVELRCDPISGHTALYWYRQSLGQGLEFLIYFQGNSAPDKSGLPSDRFSAERTGGSVSTLTIQRTQQEDSAVYLCASSFRSADTQYFGPGTRLTVL.

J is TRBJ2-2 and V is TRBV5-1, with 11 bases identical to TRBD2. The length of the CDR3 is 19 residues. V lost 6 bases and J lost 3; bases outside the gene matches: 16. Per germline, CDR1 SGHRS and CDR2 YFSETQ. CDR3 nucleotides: TGCGCCAGCACGTCGACTAGCGGGATAAGTAGTTTGGACACCGGGGAGCTGTTTTTT. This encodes CASTSTSGISSLDTGELFF.

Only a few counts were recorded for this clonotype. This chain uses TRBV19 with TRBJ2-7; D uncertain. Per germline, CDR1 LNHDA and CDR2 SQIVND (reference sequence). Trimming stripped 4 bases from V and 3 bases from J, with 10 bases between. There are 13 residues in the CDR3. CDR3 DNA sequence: TGTGCCAGTAGTAAGGGCCGAGGCTACGAGCAGTACTTC. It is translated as CASSKGRGYEQYF.

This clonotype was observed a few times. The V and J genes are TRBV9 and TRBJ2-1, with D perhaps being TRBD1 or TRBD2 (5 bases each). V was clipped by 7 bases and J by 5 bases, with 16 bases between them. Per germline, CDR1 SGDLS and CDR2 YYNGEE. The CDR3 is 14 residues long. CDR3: CASAYGTQNNEQFF. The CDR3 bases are TGTGCCAGCGCGTACGGGACGCAAAACAATGAGCAGTTCTTC.

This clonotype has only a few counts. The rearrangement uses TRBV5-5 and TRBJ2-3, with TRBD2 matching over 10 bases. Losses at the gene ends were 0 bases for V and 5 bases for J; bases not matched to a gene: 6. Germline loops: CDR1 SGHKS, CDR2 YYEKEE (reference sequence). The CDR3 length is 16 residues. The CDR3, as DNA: TGTGCCAGCAGCTTGGGGGAGGGACTAGCGAAAGATACGCAGTATTTT. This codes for CASSLGEGLAKDTQYF.

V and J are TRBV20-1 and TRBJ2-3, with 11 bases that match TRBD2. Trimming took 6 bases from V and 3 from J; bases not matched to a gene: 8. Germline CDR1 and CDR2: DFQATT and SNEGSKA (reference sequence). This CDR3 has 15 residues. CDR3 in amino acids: CSASIAGGQTDTQYF. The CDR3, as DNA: TGCAGTGCATCCATAGCGGGAGGGCAAACAGATACGCAGTATTTT.

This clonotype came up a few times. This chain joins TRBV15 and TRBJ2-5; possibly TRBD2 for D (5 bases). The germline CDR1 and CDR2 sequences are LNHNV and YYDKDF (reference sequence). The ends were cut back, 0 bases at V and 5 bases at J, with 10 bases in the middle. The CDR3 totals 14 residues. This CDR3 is CATSRDEGWETQYF. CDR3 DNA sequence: TGTGCCACCAGCAGAGATGAGGGATGGGAGACCCAGTACTTC.

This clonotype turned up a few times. The CDR3 nucleotides are TGCAGTGCCTCGGACAGGGCCTACGAGCAGTACTTC. It encodes CSASDRAYEQYF. This chain connects TRBV20-1 to TRBJ2-7; 8 positions match TRBD1. This CDR3 has 12 amino acids. The V gene end was trimmed by 6 bases and the J gene end by 2 bases; junction bases not matched to a gene: 3. Germline-derived CDR1 and CDR2 are DFQATT and SNEGSKA (reference sequence).

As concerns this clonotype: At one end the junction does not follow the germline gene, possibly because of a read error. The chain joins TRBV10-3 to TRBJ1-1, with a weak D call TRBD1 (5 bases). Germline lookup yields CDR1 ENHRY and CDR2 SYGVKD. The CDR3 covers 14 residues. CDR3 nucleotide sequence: TGTGCCATCAATGATGGACATCGCCCGACTGAAGATTTCTTT. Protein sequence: CAINDGHRPTEDFF.

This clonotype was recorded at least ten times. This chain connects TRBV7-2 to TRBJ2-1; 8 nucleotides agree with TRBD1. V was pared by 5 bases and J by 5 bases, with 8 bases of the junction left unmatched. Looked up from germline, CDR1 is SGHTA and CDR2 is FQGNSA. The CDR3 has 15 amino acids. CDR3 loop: CASSLGTGNHNEQFF. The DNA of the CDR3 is TGTGCCAGCAGCCTAGGGACAGGCAATCACAATGAGCAGTTCTTC. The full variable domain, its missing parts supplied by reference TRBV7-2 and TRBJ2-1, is GAGVSQSPSNKVTEKGKDVELRCDPISGHTALYWYRQSLGQGLEFLIYFQGNSAPDKSGLPSDRFSAERTGGSVSTLTIQRTQQEDSAVYLCASSLGTGNHNEQFFGPGTRLTVL.

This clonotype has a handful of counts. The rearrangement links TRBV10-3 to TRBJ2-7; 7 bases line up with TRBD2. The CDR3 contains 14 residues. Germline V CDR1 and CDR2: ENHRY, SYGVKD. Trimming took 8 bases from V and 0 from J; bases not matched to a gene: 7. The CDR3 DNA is TGTGCCATCGCCAGACTAGCTAGCTCCTACGAGCAGTACTTC. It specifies CAIARLASSYEQYF.

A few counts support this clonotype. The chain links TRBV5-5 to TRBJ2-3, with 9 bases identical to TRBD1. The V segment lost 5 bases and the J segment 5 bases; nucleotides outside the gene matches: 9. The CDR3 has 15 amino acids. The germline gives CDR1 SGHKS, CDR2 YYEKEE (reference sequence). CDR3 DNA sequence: TGTGCCAGCAGTCGACCCGGGACAGGGATAGATACGCAGTATTTT. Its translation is CASSRPGTGIDTQYF. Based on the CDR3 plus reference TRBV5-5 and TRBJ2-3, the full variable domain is DAGVTQSPTHLIKTRGQQVTLRCSPISGHKSVSWYQQVLGQGPQFIFQYYEKEERGRGNFPDRFSARQFPNYSSELNVNALLLGDSALYLCASSRPGTGIDTQYFGPGTRLTVL.

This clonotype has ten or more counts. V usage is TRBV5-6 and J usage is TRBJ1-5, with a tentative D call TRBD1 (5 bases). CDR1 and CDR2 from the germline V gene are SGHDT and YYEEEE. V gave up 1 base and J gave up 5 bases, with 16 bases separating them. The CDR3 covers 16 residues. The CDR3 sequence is CASSLWLGAEYQPQHF. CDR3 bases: TGTGCCAGCAGCTTGTGGTTAGGGGCCGAGTATCAGCCCCAGCATTTT.

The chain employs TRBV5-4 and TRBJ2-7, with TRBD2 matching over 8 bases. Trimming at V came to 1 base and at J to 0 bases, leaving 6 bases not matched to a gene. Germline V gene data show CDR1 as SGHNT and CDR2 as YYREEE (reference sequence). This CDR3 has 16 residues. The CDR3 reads CASSLFKAGGSYEQYF. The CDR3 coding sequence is TGTGCCAGCAGCTTGTTTAAGGCGGGAGGCTCCTACGAGCAGTACTTC.

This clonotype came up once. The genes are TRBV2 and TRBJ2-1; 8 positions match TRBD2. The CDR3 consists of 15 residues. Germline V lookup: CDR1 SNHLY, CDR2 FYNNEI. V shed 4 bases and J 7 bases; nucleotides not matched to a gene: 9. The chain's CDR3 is CASSVGLVNLNEQFF. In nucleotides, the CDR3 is TGTGCCAGCAGTGTGGGACTAGTGAACCTAAATGAGCAGTTCTTC.

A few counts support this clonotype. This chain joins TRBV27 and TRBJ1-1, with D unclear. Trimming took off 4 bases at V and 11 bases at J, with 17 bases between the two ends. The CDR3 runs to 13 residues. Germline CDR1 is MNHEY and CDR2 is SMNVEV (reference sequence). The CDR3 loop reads CASSSSISNWAFF. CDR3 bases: TGTGCCAGCAGTTCCTCCATCAGCAATTGGGCTTTCTTT.

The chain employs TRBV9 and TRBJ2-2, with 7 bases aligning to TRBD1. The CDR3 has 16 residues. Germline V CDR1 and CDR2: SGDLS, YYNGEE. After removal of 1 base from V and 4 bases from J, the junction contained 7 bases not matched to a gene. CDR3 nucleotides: TGTGCCAGCAGCGTACCCAGGACAGGAAGCACCGGGGAGCTGTTTTTT. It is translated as CASSVPRTGSTGELFF.

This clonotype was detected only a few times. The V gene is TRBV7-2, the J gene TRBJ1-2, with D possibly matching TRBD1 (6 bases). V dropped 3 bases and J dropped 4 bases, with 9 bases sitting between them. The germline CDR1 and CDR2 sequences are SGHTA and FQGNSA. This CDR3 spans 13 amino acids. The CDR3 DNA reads TGTGCCAGCAGCTTTGACAGGATCTATGGCTACACCTTC. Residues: CASSFDRIYGYTF.

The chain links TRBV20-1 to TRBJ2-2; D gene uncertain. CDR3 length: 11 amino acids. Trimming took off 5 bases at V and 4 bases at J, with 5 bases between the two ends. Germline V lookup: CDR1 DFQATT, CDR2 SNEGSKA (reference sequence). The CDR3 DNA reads TGCAGTGCTCGTGCCACCGGGGAGCTGTTTTTT. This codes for CSARATGELFF.

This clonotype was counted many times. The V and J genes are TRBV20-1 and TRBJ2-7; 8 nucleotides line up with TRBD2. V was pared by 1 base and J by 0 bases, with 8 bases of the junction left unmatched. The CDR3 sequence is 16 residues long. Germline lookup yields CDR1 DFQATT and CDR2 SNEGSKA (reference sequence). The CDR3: CSARGGASGLSYEQYF. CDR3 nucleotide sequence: TGCAGTGCTAGAGGAGGGGCTAGCGGGCTCTCCTACGAGCAGTACTTC.